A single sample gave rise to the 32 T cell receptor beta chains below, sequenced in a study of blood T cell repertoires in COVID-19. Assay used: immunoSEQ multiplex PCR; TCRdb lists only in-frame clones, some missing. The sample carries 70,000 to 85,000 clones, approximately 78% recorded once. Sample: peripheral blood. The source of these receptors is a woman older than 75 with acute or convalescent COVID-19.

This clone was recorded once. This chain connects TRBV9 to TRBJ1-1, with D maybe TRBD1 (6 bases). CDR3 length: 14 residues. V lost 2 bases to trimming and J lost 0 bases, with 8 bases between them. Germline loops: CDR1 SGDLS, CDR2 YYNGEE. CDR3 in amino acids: CASSVDRMNTEAFF. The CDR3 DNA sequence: TGTGCCAGCAGCGTCGACAGGATGAACACTGAAGCTTTCTTT. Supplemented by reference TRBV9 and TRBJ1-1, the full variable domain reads DSGVTQTPKHLITATGQRVTLRCSPRSGDLSVYWYQQSLDQGLQFLIQYYNGEERAKGNILERFSAQQFPDLHSELNLSSLELGDSALYFCASSVDRMNTEAFFGQGTRLTVV.

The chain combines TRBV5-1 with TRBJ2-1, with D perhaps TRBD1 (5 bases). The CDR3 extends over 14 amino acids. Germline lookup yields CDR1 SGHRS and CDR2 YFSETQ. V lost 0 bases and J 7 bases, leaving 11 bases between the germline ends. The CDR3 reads CASSLAAGLNEQFF. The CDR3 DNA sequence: TGCGCCAGCAGCTTGGCGGCAGGGCTAAATGAGCAGTTCTTC. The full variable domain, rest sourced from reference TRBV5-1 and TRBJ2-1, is KAGVTQTPRYLIKTRGQQVTLSCSPISGHRSVSWYQQTPGQGLQFLFEYFSETQRNKGNFPGRFSGRQFSNSRSEMNVSTLELGDSALYLCASSLAAGLNEQFFGPGTRLTVL.

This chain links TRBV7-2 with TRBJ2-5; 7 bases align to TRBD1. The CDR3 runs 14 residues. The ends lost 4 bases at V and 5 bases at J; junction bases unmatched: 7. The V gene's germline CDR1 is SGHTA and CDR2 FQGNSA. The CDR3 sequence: CASSSTGFAETQYF. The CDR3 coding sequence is TGTGCCAGCAGCTCGACAGGGTTTGCGGAGACCCAGTACTTC.

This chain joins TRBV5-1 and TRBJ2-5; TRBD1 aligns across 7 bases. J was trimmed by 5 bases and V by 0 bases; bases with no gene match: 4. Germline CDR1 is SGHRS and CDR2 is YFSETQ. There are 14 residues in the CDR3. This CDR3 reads CASSLGKQGETQYF. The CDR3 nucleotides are TGCGCCAGCAGCTTGGGCAAACAGGGGGAGACCCAGTACTTC.

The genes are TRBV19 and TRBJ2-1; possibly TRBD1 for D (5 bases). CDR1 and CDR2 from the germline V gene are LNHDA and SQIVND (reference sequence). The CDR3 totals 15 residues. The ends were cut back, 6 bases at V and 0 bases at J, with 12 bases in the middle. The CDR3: CASRHDSSSYNEQFF. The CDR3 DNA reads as TGTGCCAGTAGACACGACAGTAGCTCCTACAATGAGCAGTTCTTC. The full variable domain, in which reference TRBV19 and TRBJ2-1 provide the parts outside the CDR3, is DGGITQSPKYLFRKEGQNVTLSCEQNLNHDAMYWYRQDPGQGLRLIYYSQIVNDFQKGDIAEGYSVSREKKESFPLTVTSAQKNPTAFYLCASRHDSSSYNEQFFGPGTRLTVL.

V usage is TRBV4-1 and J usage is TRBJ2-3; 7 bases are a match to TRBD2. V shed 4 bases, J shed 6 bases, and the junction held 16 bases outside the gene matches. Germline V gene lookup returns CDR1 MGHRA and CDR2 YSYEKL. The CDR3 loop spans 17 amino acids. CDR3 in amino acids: CASSPWGVAGMQDTQYF. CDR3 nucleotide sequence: TGCGCCAGCAGCCCTTGGGGAGTAGCGGGCATGCAGGATACGCAGTATTTT.

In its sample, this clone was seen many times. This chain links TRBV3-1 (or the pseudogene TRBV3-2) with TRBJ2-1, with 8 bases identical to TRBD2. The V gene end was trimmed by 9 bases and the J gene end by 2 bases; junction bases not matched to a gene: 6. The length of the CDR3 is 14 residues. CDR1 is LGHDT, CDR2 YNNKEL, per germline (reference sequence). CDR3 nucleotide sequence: TGTGCCAGTAGACGGACTAGCACCTACAATGAGCAGTTCTTC. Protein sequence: CASRRTSTYNEQFF.

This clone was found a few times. CDR3 bases: TGTGCCATCAGGAACCCAGGGGGCCTACAAGAGACCCAGTACTTC. Translated: CAIRNPGGLQETQYF. The genes are TRBV10-3 and TRBJ2-5; 8 nucleotides match TRBD1. The V gene end was trimmed by 6 bases and the J gene end by 2 bases; junction bases not matched to a gene: 8. Germline values: CDR1 ENHRY, CDR2 SYGVKD. The CDR3 has 15 amino acids.

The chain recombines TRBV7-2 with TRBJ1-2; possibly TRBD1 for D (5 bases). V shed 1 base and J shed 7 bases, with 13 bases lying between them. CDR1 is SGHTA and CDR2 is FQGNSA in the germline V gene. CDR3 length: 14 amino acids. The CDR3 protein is CASSLVQGLGGYTF. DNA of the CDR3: TGTGCCAGCAGCTTAGTGCAGGGCCTCGGTGGCTACACCTTC.

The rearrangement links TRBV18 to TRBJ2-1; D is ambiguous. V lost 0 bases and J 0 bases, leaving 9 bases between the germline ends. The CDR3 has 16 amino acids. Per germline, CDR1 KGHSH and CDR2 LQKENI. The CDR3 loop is CASSPPSRSSYNEQFF. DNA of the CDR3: TGTGCCAGCTCACCACCAAGTAGGAGCTCCTACAATGAGCAGTTCTTC. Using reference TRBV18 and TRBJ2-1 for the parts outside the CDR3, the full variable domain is NAGVMQNPRHLVRRRGQEARLRCSPMKGHSHVYWYRQLPEEGLKFMVYLQKENIIDESGMPKERFSAEFPKEGPSILRIQQVVRGDSAAYFCASSPPSRSSYNEQFFGPGTRLTVL.

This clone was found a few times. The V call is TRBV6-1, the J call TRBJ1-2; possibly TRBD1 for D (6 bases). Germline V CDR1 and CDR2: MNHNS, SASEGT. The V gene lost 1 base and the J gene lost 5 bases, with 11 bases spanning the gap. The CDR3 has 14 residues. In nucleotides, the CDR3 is TGTGCCAGCAGTGAAGGACAGGCCCCGTATGGCTACACCTTC. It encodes CASSEGQAPYGYTF.

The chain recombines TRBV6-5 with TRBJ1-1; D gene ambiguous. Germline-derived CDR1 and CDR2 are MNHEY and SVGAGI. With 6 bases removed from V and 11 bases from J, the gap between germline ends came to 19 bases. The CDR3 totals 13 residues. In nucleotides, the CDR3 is TGTGCCAGCAGCCGGGGTCCCACACTGAGCGCTTTCTTT. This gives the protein CASSRGPTLSAFF.

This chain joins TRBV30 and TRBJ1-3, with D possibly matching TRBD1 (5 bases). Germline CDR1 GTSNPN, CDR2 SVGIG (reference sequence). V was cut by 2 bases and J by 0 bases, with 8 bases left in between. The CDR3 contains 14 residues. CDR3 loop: CAWSQRGSGNTIYF. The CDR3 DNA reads TGTGCCTGGAGTCAAAGGGGCTCTGGAAACACCATATATTTT.

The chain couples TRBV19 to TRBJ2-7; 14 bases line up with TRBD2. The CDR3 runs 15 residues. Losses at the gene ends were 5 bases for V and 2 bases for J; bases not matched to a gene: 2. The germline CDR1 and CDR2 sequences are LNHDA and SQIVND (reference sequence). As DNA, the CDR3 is TGTGCCAGTAGTGGGGGACTAGCGGGGGCCTACGAGCAGTACTTC. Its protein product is CASSGGLAGAYEQYF.

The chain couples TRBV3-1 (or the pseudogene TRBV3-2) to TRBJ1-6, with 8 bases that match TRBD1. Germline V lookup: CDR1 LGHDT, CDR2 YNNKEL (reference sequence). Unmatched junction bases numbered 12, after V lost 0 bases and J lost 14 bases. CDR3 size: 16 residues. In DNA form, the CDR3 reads TGTGCCAGCAGCCAAGAAACAGGGGGGGTTGTGAGAACCCTCCACTTT. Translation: CASSQETGGVVRTLHF.

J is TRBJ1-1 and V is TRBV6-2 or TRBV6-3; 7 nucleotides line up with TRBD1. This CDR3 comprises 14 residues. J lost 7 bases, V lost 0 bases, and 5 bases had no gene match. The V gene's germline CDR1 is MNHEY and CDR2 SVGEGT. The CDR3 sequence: CASSYSWDSYEAFF. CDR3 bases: TGTGCCAGCAGTTACTCGTGGGACAGCTATGAAGCTTTCTTT.

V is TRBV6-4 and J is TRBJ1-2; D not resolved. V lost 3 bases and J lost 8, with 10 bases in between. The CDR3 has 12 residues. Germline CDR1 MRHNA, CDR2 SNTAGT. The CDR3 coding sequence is TGTGCCAGCAGTGATCTCCTCGGGGGCTACACCTTC. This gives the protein CASSDLLGGYTF.

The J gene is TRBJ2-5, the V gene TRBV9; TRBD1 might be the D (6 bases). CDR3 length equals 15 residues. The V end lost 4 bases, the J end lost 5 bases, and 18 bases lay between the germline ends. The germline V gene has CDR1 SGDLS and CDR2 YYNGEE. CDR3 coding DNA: TGTGCCAGCAGCCTGGGGGCAGGGTTCTCGGAGACCCAGTACTTC. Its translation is CASSLGAGFSETQYF.

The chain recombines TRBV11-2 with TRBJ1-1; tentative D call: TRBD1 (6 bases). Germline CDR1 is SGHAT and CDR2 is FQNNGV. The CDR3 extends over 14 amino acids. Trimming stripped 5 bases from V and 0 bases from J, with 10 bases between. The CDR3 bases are TGTGCCAGCAGCCGAGACAGGCTGAACACTGAAGCTTTCTTT. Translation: CASSRDRLNTEAFF. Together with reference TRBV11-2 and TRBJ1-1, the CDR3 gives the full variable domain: EAGVAQSPRYKIIEKRQSVAFWCNPISGHATLYWYQQILGQGPKLLIQFQNNGVVDDSQLPKDRFSAERLKGVDSTLKIQPAKLEDSAVYLCASSRDRLNTEAFFGQGTRLTVV.

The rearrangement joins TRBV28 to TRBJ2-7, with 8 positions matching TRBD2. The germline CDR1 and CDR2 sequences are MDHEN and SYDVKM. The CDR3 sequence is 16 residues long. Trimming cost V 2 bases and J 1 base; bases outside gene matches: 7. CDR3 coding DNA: TGTGCCAGCAGTTTAACAGGGCGGGGGGCATCCTACGAGCAGTACTTC. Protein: CASSLTGRGASYEQYF.

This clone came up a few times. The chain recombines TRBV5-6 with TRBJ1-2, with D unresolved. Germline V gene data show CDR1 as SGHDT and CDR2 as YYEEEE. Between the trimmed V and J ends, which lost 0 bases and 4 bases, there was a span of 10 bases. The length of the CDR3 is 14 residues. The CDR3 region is CASSLDGVPYGYTF. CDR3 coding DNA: TGTGCCAGCAGCTTGGACGGAGTCCCCTATGGCTACACCTTC.

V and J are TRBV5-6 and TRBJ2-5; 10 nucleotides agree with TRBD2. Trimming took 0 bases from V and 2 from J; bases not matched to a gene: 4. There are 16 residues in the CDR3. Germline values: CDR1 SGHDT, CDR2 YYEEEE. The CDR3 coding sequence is TGTGCCAGCAGCTTGGGGCCTAGCGGGAGACAAGAGACCCAGTACTTC. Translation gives CASSLGPSGRQETQYF. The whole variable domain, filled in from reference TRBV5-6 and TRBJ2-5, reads DAGVTQSPTHLIKTRGQQVTLRCSPKSGHDTVSWYQQALGQGPQFIFQYYEEEERQRGNFPDRFSGHQFPNYSSELNVNALLLGDSALYLCASSLGPSGRQETQYFGPGTRLLVL.

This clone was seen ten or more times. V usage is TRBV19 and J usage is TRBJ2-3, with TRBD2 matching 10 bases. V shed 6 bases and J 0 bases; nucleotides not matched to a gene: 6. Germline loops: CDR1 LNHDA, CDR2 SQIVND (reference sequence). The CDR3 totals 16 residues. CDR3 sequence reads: CASRTSGLVSTDTQYF. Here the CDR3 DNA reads TGTGCCAGTAGGACTAGCGGGCTAGTTAGCACAGATACGCAGTATTTT. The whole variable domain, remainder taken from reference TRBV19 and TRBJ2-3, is DGGITQSPKYLFRKEGQNVTLSCEQNLNHDAMYWYRQDPGQGLRLIYYSQIVNDFQKGDIAEGYSVSREKKESFPLTVTSAQKNPTAFYLCASRTSGLVSTDTQYFGPGTRLTVL.

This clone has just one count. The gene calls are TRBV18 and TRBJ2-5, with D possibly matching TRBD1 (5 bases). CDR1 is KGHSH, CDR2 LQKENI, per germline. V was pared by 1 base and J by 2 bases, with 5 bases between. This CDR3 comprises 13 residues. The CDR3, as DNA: TGTGCCAGCTCACCACAGGGGCAAGAGACCCAGTACTTC. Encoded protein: CASSPQGQETQYF.

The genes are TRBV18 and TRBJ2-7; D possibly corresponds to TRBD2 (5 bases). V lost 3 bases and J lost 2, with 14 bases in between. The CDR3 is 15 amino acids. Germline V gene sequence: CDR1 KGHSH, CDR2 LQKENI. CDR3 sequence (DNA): TGTGCCAGCTCACCCACCGGGGTGACGACCTACGAGCAGTACTTC. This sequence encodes CASSPTGVTTYEQYF.

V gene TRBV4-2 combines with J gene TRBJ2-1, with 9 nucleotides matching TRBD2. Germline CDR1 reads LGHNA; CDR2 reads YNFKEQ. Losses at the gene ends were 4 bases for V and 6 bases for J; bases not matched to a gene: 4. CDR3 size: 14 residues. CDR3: CASSPTRGGNEQFF. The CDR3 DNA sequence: TGTGCCAGCAGCCCGACGCGGGGGGGCAATGAGCAGTTCTTC.

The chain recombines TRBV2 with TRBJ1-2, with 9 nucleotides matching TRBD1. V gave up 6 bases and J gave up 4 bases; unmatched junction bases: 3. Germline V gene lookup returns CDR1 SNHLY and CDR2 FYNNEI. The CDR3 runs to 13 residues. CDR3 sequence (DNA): TGTGCCAGCAGGGGACAGGGTGTCTATGGCTACACCTTC. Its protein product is CASRGQGVYGYTF.

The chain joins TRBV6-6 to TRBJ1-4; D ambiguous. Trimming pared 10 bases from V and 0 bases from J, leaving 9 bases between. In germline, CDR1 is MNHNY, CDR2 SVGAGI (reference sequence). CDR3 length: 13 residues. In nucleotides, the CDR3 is TGTGCCATCCGAGGGCCAACTAATGAAAAACTGTTTTTT. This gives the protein CAIRGPTNEKLFF.

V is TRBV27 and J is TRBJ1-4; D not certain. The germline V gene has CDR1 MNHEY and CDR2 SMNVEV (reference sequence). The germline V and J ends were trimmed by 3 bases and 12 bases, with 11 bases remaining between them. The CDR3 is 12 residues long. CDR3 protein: CASSFRGSELFF. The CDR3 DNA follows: TGTGCCAGCAGTTTTCGAGGGTCGGAACTGTTTTTT.

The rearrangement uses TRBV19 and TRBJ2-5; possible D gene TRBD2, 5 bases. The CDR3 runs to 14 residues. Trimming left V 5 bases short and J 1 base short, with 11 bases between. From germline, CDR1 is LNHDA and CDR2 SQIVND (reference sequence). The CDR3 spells CASSLDGVQETQYF. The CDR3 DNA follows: TGTGCCAGTAGTCTTGACGGGGTCCAAGAGACCCAGTACTTC. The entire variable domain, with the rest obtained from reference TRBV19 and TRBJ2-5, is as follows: DGGITQSPKYLFRKEGQNVTLSCEQNLNHDAMYWYRQDPGQGLRLIYYSQIVNDFQKGDIAEGYSVSREKKESFPLTVTSAQKNPTAFYLCASSLDGVQETQYFGPGTRLLVL.

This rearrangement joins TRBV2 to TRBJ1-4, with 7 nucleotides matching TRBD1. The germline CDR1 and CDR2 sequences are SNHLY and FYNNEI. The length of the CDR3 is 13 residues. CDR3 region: CAVQVTGSEKLFF. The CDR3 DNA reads TGTGCAGTTCAGGTGACAGGGAGTGAAAAACTGTTTTTT.

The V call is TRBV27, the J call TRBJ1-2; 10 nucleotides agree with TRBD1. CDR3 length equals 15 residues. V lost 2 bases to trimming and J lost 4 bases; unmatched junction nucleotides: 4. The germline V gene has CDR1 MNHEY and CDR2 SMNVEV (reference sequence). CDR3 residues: CASSLGTGAFYGYTF. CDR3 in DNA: TGTGCCAGCAGTTTAGGGACAGGGGCTTTCTATGGCTACACCTTC.